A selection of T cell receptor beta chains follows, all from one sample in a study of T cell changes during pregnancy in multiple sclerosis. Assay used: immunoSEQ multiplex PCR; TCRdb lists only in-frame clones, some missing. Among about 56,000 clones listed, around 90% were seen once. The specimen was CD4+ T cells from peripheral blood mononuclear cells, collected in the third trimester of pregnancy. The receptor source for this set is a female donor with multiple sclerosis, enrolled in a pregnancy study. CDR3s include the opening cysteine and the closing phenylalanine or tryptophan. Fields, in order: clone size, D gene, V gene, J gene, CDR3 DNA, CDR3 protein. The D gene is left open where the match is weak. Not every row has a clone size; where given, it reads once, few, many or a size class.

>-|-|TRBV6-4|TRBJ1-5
TGTGCCAGCAGTCATACGGGAGGCTGTAGCAATCAGCCCCAGCATTTT
CASSHTGGCSNQPQHF
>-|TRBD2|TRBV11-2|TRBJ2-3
TGTGCCAGCAGCCCCGGGACTACCACAGATACGCAGTATTTT
CASSPGTTTDTQYF
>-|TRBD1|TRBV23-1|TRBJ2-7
TGCGCCAGCAGTCAATCCGACGGGACAGGGCCAAGGGACGAGCAGTACTTC
CASSQSDGTGPRDEQYF
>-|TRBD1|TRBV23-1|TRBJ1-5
TGCGCCAGCAGTCAAAGGGACAGGGGCCACAAAAGAGGGAATCAGCCCCAGCATTTT
CASSQRDRGHKRGNQPQHF
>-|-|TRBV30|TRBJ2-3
TGTGCCTGGATCCCAGGGGAAAGCACAGATACGCAGTATTTT
CAWIPGESTDTQYF
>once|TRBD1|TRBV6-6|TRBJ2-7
TGTGCCAGCAGTTACGGGACAGGGAGGAGCTACGAGCAGTACTTC
CASSYGTGRSYEQYF
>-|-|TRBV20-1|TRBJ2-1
TGCAGTGCTAGAGAGGAGACGCAGTTCTTC
CSAREETQFF
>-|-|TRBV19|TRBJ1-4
TGTGCCAGTAGTCTGCTGGCTAGATCAACTAATGAAAAACTGTTTTTT
CASSLLARSTNEKLFF
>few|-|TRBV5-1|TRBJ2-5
TGCGCCAGCAGGGTCGGGGAGACCCAGTACTTC
CASRVGETQYF
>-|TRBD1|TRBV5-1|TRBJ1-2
TGCGCCAGCAGCGAGATGGGACAGCCCGGGTCTGGCTACACCTTC
CASSEMGQPGSGYTF
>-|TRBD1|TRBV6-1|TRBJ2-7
TGTGCCAGCAGTGAAGTATGGGACAGGGCATCCCACGAGCAGTACTTC
CASSEVWDRASHEQYF
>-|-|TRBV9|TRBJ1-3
TGTGCCAGCAGCGCCCCGGCCAGTGACTTGTCTGGAAACACCATATATTTT
CASSAPASDLSGNTIYF
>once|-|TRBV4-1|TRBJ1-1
TGCGCCAGCAGTCCTCATAAGACAGCCTTGAACACTGAAGCTTTCTTT
CASSPHKTALNTEAFF
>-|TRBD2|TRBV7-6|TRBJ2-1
TGTGCCAGCAGCTTAACCCTAGCGGGGCCAGGGGATGAGCAGTTCTTC
CASSLTLAGPGDEQFF
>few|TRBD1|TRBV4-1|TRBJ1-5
TGCGCCAGCAGCCAGAATACAGGGGGCGAGCGCAATCAGCCCCAGCATTTT
CASSQNTGGERNQPQHF
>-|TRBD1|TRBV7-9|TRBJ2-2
TGTGCCAGCGGTGGGCTAACAGGGGTCACCGGGGAGCTGTTTTTT
CASGGLTGVTGELFF
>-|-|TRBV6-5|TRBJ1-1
TGTGCCAGCAGTTACTCGAGGAGGCCCCTCGGCACTGAAGCTTTCTTT
CASSYSRRPLGTEAFF
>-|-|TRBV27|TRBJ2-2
TGTGCCAGCAGTTTATCATATAACACCGGGGAGCTGTTTTTT
CASSLSYNTGELFF
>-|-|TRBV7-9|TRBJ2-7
TGTGCCAGCAGCCACCTCGAGTCCAGGGGAGAGCAGTACTTC
CASSHLESRGEQYF
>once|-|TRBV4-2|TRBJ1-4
TGTGCCAGCAGCCAAGTAGGTGTGGGGGGTAATGAAAAACTGTTTTTT
CASSQVGVGGNEKLFF
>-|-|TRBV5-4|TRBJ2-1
TGTGCCAGCAGCTTGGGTCGGGAGATCAATGAGCAGTTCTTC
CASSLGREINEQFF
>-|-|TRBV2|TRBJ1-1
TGTGCCAGCAGTGGGCTCCGGGGGTTGGGAGAAGCTTTCTTT
CASSGLRGLGEAFF
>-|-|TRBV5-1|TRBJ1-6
TGCGCCAGCAGTCCCGTCCCCCAGGGCTCCTATAATTCACCCCTCCACTTT
CASSPVPQGSYNSPLHF
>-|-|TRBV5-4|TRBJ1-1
TGTGCCAGCAGCATTCGGGTCGCGGACACTGAAGCTTTCTTT
CASSIRVADTEAFF
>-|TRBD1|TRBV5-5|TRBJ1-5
TGTGCCAGCAGCTCAGGACAGGGGATGGGATTCCAGCATTTT
CASSSGQGMGFQHF
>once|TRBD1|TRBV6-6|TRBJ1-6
TGTGCCAGCGAGCGACAGGGAAATTCACCCCTCCACTTT
CASERQGNSPLHF
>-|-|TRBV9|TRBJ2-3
TGTGCCAGCAGCGTATTAAAGTTCGGTGGCACAGATACGCAGTATTTT
CASSVLKFGGTDTQYF
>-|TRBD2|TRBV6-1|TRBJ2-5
TGTGCCAGCAATGCCCTAGCGGGGGTGGAGACCCAGTACTTC
CASNALAGVETQYF
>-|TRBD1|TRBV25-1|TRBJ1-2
TGTGCCAGCAGTAACGGACAGGGATACTATGGCTACACCTTC
CASSNGQGYYGYTF
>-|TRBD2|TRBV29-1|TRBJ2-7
TGCAGCGCGGGACCGGGAGGCGAGCAGTACTTC
CSAGPGGEQYF
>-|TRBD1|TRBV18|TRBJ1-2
TGTGCCAGCTCACCAGGACAGGGACGCAACTATGGCTACACCTTC
CASSPGQGRNYGYTF
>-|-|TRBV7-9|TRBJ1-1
TGTGCCAGCCTAAAAGAGAACACTGAAGCTTTCTTT
CASLKENTEAFF
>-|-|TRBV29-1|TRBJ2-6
TGCAGCGCCAGATCTTATGGCCCTGGGGCCAACGTCCTGACTTTC
CSARSYGPGANVLTF
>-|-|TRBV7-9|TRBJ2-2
TGTGCCAGCAGCCCCTTGGGGAGAACCGGGGAGCTGTTTTTT
CASSPLGRTGELFF
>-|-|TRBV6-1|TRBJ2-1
TGTGCCAGCAGTGGTGGGCCAGGCGCTTTTCCCTACAATGAGCAGTTCTTC
CASSGGPGAFPYNEQFF
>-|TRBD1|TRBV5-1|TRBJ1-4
TGCGCCAGCAGCAGGACAGGGCGTGAAAAACTGTTTTTT
CASSRTGREKLFF
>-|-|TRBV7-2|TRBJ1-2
TGTGCCAGCAGCTTAAACTTCGGGTTAGCTAACTATGGCTACACCTTC
CASSLNFGLANYGYTF
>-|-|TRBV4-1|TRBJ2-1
TGCGCCAGCAGCCAACTATGGGGGCCGGATGGCAATGAGCAGTTCTTC
CASSQLWGPDGNEQFF
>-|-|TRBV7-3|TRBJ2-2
TGTGCCAGCAGCTTATACCAGGGCACCGGGGAGCTGTTTTTT
CASSLYQGTGELFF
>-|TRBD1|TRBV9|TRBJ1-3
TGTGCCAGCAGCCAATGGATGGGATCCGGGACAGGGTATGGAAACACCATATATTTT
CASSQWMGSGTGYGNTIYF
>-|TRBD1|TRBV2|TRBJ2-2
TGTGCCAGCAGTAAGGGACAGGGGAGGGGCACCGGGGAGCTGTTTTTT
CASSKGQGRGTGELFF
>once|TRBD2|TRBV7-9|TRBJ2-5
TGTGCCAGCAGCCCCGGAACAAGAAGCGGGGGGGCGGGGCAAGAGACCCAGTACTTC
CASSPGTRSGGAGQETQYF
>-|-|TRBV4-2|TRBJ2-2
TGTGCCAGCAGCCAAGAAGCAAGCTCCGGGGAGCTGTTTTTT
CASSQEASSGELFF
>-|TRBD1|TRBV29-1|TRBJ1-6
TGCAGCGTTGACCGGGACAGTTATAATTCACCCCTCCACTTT
CSVDRDSYNSPLHF
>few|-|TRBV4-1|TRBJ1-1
TGCGCCAGCAGCCGACAGGACGGGCTCCGGAACACTGAAGCTTTCTTT
CASSRQDGLRNTEAFF
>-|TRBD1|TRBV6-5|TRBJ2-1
TGTGCCAGCAGCAAGGACAGGGTTGAGCAGTTCTTC
CASSKDRVEQFF
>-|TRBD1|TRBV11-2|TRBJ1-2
TGTGCCAGCAGCCGACCCCGGGACAGGCCTAACTATGGCTACACCTTC
CASSRPRDRPNYGYTF
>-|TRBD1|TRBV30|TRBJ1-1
TGTGCCTGGAGTAAGGCGGGACAGTGGTTAACTTTCTTT
CAWSKAGQWLTFF